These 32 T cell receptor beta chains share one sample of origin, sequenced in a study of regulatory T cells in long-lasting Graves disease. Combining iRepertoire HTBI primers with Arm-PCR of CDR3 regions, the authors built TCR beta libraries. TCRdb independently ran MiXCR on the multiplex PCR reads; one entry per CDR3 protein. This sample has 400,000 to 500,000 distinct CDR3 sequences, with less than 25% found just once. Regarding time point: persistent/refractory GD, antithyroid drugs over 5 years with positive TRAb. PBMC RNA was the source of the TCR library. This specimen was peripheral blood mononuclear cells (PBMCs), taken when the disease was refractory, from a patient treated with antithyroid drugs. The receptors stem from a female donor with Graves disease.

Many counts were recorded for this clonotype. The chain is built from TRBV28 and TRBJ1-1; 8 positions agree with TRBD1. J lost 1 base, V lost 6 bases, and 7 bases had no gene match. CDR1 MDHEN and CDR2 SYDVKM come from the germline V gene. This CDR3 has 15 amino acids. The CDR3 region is CASRAQGGPNTEAFF. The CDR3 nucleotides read TGTGCCAGCAGAGCACAGGGGGGGCCGAACACTGAAGCTTTCTTT. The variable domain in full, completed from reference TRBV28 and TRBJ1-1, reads DVKVTQSSRYLVKRTGEKVFLECVQDMDHENMFWYRQDPGLGLRLIYFSYDVKMKEKGDIPEGYSVSREKKERFSLILESASTNQTSMYLCASRAQGGPNTEAFFGQGTRLTVV.

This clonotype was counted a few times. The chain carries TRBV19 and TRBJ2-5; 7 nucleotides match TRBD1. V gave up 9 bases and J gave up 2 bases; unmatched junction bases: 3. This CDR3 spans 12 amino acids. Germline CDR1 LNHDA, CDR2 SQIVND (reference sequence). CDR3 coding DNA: TGTGCCAGCAGACAGGGACAAGAGACCCAGTACTTC. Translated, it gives CASRQGQETQYF. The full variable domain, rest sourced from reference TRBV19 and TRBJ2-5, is DGGITQSPKYLFRKEGQNVTLSCEQNLNHDAMYWYRQDPGQGLRLIYYSQIVNDFQKGDIAEGYSVSREKKESFPLTVTSAQKNPTAFYLCASRQGQETQYFGPGTRLLVL.

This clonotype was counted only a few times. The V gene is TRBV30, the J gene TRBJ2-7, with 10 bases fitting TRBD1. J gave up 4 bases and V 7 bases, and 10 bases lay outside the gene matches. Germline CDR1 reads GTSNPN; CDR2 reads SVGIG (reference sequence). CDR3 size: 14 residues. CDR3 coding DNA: TGTGCCTCCACCCGGACAGGGGGAGTTTACGAGCAGTACTTC. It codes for CASTRTGGVYEQYF.

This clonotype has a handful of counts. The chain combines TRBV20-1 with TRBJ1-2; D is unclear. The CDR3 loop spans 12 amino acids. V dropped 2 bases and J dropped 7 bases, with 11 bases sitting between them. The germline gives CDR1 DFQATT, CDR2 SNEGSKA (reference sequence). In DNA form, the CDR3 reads TGCAGTGCTAGAACGTGGGCCGGTGGCTACACCTTC. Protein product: CSARTWAGGYTF.

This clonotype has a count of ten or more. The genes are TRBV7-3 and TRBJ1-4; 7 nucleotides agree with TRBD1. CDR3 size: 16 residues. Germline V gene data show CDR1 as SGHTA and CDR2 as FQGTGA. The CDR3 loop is CASTGIVSVTNEKLFF. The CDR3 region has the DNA TGTGCTTCGACAGGGATAGTCTCGGTTACTAATGAAAAACTGTTTTTT.

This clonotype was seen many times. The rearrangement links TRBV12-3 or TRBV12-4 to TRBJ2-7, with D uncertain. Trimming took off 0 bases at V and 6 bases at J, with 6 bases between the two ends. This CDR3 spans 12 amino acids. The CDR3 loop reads CASSLAPSEQYF. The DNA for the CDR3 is TGTGCCAGCAGTTTAGCTCCCTCCGAGCAGTACTTC.

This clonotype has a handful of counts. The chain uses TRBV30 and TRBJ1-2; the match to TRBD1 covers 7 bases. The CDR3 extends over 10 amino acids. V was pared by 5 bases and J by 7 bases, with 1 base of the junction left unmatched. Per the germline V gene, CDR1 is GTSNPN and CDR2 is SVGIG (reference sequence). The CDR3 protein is CAWQGGGYTF. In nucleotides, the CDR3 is TGTGCCTGGCAGGGGGGTGGCTACACCTTC.

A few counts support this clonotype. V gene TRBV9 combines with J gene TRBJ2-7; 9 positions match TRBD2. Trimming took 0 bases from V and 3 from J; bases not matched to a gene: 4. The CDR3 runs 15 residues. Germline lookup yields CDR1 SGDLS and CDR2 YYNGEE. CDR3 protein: CASSVGTSGYYEQYF. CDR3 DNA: TGTGCCAGCAGCGTAGGAACTAGCGGGTACTACGAGCAGTACTTC.

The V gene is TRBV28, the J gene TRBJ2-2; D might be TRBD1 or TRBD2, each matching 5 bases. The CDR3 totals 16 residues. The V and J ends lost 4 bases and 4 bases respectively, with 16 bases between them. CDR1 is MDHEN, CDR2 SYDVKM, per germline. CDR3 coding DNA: TGTGCCAGCAGTTCCGGGACGGCCTATATCACCGGGGAGCTGTTTTTT. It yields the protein CASSSGTAYITGELFF.

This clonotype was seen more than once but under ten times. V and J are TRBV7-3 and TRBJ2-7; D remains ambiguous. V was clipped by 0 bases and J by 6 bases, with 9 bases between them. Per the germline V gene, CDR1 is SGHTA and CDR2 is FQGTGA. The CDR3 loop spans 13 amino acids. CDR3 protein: CASSLTAMSEQYF. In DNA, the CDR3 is TGTGCCAGCAGCTTAACGGCCATGTCCGAGCAGTACTTC. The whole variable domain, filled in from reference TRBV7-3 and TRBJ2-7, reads GAGVSQTPSNKVTEKGKYVELRCDPISGHTALYWYRQSLGQGPEFLIYFQGTGAADDSGLPNDRFFAVRPEGSVSTLKIQRTERGDSAVYLCASSLTAMSEQYFGPGTRLTVT.

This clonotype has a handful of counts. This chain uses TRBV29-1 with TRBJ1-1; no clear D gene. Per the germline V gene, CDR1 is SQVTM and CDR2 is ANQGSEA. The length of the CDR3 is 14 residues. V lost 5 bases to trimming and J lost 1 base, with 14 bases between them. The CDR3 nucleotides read TGCAGCGTTAAAAACAGAGCATGGAACACTGAAGCTTTCTTT. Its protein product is CSVKNRAWNTEAFF.

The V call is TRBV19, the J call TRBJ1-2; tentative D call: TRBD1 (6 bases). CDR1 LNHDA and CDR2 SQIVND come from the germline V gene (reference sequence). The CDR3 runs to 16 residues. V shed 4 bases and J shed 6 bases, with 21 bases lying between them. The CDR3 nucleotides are TGTGCCAGTAGTAGGGACGAACAGGGCCGCGCGGATGGCTACACCTTC. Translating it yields CASSRDEQGRADGYTF.

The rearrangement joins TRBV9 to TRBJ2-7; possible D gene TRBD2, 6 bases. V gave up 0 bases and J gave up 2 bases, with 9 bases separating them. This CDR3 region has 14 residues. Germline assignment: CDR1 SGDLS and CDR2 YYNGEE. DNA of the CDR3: TGTGCCAGCAGCGTAGAGGGAGGCCCCTACGAGCAGTACTTC. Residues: CASSVEGGPYEQYF.

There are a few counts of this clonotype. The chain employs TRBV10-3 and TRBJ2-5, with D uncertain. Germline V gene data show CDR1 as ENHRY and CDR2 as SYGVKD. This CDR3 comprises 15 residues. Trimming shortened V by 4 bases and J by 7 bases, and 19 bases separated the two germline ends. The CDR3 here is CAISAGVRGLGTQYF. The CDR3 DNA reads TGTGCCATCAGTGCAGGTGTCAGAGGTCTCGGGACCCAGTACTTC.

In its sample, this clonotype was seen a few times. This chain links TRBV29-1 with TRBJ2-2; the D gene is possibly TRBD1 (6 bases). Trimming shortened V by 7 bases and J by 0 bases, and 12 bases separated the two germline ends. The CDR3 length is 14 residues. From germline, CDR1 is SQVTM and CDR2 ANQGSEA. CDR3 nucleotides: TGCAGCGCAGTCCCAGGGGCGAACACCGGGGAGCTGTTTTTT. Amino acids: CSAVPGANTGELFF.

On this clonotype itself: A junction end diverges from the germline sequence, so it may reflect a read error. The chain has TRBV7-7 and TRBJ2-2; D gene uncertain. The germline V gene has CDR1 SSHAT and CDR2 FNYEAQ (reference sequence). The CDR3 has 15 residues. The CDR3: CASSLGPGLSGELFF. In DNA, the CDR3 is TGTGCTAGCAGCTTAGGCCCCGGGCTTTCTGGGGAGCTGTTTTTT.

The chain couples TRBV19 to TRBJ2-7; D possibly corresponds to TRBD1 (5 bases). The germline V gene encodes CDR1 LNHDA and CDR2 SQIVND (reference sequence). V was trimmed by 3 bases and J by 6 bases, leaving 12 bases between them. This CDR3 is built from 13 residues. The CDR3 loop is CASSIMTDAEQYF. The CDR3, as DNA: TGTGCCAGTAGTATTATGACAGACGCCGAGCAGTACTTC. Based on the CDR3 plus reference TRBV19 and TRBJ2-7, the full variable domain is DGGITQSPKYLFRKEGQNVTLSCEQNLNHDAMYWYRQDPGQGLRLIYYSQIVNDFQKGDIAEGYSVSREKKESFPLTVTSAQKNPTAFYLCASSIMTDAEQYFGPGTRLTVT.

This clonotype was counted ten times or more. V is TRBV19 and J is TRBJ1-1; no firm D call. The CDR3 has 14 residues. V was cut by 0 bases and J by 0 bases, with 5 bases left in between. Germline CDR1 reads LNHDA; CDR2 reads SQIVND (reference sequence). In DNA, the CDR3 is TGTGCCAGTAGTATAGAGGGCCTGAACACTGAAGCTTTCTTT. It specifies CASSIEGLNTEAFF.

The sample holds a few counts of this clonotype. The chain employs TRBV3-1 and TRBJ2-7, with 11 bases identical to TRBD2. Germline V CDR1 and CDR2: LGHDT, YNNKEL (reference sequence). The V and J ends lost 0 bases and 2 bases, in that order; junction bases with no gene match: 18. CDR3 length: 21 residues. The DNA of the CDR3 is TGTGCCAGCAGCCAAGACACCTTAAGGATTTCTAGCGGGAGGCGTCCCTACGAGCAGTACTTC. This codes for CASSQDTLRISSGRRPYEQYF.

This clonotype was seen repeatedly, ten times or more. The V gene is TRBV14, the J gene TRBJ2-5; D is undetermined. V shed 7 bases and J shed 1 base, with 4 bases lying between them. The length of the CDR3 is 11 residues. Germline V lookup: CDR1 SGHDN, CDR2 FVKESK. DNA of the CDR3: TGTGCCAGCATCGTCCAAGAGACCCAGTACTTC. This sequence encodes CASIVQETQYF.

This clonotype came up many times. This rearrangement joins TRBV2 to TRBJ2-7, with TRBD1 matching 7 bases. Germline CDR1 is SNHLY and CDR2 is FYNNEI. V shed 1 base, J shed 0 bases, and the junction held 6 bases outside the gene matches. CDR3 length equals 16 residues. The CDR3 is CASSEGVAGGSYEQYF. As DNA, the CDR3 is TGTGCCAGCAGTGAAGGGGTGGCAGGGGGCTCCTACGAGCAGTACTTC. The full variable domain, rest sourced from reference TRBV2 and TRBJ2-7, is EPEVTQTPSHQVTQMGQEVILRCVPISNHLYFYWYRQILGQKVEFLVSFYNNEISEKSEIFDDQFSVERPDGSNFTLKIRSTKLEDSAMYFCASSEGVAGGSYEQYFGPGTRLTVT.

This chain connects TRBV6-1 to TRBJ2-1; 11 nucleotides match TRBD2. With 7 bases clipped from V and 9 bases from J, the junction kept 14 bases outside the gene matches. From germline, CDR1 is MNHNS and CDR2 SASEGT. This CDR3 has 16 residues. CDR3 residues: CASNQITSGSGFEQFF. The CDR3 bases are TGTGCCAGCAATCAAATTACTAGCGGGAGTGGATTTGAGCAGTTCTTC.

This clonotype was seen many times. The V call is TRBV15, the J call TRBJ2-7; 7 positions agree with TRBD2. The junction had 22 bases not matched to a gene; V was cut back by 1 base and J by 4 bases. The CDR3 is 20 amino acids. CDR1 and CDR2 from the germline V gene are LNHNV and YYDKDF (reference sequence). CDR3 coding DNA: TGTGCCACCAGCAGAGGGGGATTTGGCGGGAGTCACTCTGATATATACGAGCAGTACTTC. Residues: CATSRGGFGGSHSDIYEQYF.

The CDR3 loop reads CASSPGLAGYTDTQYF. The CDR3 nucleotides are TGTGCCAGCAGTCCGGGACTAGCGGGGTACACAGATACGCAGTATTTT. This chain links TRBV6-2 or TRBV6-3 with TRBJ2-3; 13 bases are shared with TRBD2. Unmatched junction bases numbered 4, after V lost 5 bases and J lost 2 bases. CDR1 is MNHEY, CDR2 SVGEGT, per germline. The CDR3 is 16 residues long.

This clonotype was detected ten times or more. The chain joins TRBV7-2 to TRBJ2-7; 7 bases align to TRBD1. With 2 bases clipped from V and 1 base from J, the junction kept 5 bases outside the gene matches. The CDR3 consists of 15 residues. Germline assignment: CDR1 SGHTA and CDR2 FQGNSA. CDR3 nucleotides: TGTGCCAGCAGCTTACAGGTGGACAGGTCCTACGAGCAGTACTTC. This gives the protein CASSLQVDRSYEQYF.

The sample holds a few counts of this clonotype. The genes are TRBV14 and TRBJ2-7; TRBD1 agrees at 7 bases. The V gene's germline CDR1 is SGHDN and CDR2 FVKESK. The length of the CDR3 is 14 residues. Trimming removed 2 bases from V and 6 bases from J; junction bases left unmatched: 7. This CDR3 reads CASSQRQGVSEQYF. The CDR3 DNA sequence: TGTGCCAGCAGCCAACGACAGGGCGTCTCCGAGCAGTACTTC.

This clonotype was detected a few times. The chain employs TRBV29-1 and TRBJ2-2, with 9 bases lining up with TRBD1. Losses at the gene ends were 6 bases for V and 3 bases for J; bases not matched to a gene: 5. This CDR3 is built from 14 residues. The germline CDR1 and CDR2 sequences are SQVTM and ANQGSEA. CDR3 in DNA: TGCAGCGTGGGACAGGGAGTTTACACCGGGGAGCTGTTTTTT. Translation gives CSVGQGVYTGELFF.

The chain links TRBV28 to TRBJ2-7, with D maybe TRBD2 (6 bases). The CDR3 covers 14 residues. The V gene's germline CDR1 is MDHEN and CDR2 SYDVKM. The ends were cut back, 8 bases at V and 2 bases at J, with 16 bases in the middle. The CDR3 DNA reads TGTGCCAGCGCACGGGGGACTGGGGCCTACGAGCAGTACTTC. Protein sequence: CASARGTGAYEQYF.

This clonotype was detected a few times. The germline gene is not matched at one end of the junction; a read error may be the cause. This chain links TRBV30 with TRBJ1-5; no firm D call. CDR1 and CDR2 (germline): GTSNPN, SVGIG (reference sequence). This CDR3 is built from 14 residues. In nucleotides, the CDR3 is TGTGCCTGGAGTGCGGCTTCAGTGGGTCAGCCCCGGCATTTT. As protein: CAWSAASVGQPRHF.

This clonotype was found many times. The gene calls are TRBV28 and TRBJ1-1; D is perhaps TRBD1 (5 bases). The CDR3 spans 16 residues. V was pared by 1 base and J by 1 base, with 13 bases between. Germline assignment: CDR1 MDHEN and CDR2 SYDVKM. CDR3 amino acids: CASSLYSGGRNTEAFF. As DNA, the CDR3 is TGTGCCAGCAGTTTATATTCGGGGGGTAGGAACACTGAAGCTTTCTTT.

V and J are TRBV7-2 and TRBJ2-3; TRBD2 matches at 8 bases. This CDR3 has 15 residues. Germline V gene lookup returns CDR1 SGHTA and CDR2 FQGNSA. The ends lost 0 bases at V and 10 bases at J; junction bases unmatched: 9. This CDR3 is CASSLASAGVGAQYF. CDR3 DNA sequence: TGTGCCAGCAGCTTAGCCTCAGCGGGAGTGGGTGCGCAGTATTTT.

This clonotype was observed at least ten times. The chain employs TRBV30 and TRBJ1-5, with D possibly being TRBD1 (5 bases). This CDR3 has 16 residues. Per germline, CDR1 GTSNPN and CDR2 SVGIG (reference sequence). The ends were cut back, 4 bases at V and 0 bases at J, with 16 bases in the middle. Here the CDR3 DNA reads TGTGCCTGGACTTCGGGGACCTTTCCTAGCAATCAGCCCCAGCATTTT. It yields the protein CAWTSGTFPSNQPQHF.